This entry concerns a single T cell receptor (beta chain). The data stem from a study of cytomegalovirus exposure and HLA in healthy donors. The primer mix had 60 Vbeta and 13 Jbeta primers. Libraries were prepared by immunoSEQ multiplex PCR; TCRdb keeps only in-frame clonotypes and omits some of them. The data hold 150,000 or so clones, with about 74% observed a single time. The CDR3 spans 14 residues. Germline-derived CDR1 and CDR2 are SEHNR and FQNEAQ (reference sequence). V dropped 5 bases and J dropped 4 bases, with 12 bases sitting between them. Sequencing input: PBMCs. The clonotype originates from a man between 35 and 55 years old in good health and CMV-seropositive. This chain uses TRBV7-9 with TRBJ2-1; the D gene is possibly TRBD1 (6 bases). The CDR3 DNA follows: TGTGCCAGCAGCCCCACAGGGAGTTACAATGAGCAGTTCTTC. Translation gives CASSPTGSYNEQFF.